This T cell receptor (beta chain) was identified in a study of radiotherapy plus CTLA-4 blockade in lung cancer. General study points: There was expansion of tumor-derived TCR clones in blood after radiotherapy plus ipilimumab.

As to this clone: What it recognizes is unknown.

Losses at the gene ends were 4 bases for V and 8 bases for J; bases not matched to a gene: 11. Per the germline V gene, CDR1 is SGHTA and CDR2 is FQGNSA. CDR3 length equals 16 residues. Assay used: immunoSEQ multiplex PCR; TCRdb lists only in-frame clones, some missing. The data show 70,000 to 90,000 clones, roughly 75% seen once. The sequencing here drew on peripheral blood, taken from a patient treated with radiotherapy plus ipilimumab. The V call is TRBV7-2, the J call TRBJ1-4, with 9 bases lining up with TRBD1. The origin of this receptor is a human donor with non-small cell lung cancer who had a complete response to radiotherapy plus ipilimumab. The CDR3 bases are TGTGCCAGCAGCTCTAGGAGGACAGGGGCTGGGGAAAAACTGTTTTTT. This codes for CASSSRRTGAGEKLFF.